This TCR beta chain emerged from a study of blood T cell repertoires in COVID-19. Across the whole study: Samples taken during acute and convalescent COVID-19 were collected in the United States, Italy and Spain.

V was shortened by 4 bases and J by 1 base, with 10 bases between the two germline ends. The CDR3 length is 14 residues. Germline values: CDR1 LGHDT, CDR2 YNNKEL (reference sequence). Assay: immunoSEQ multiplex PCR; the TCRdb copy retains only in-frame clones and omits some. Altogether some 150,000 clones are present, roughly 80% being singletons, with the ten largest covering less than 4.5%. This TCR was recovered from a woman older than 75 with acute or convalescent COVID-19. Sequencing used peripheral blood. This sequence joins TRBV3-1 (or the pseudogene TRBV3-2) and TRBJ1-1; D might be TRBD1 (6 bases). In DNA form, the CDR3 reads TGTGCCAGCAGCCGAGGACAGAGGAACACTGAAGCTTTCTTT. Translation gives CASSRGQRNTEAFF.